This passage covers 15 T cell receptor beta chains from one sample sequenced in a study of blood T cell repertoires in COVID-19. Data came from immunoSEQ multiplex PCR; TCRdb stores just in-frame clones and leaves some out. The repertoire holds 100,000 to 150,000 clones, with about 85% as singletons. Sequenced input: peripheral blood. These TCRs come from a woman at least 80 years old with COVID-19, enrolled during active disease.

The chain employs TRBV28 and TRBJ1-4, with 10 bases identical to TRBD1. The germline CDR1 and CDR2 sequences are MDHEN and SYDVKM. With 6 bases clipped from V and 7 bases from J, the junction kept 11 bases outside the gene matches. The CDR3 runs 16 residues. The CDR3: CASRTTGQGGGEKLFF. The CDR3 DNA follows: TGTGCCAGCAGGACTACCGGACAGGGGGGTGGTGAAAAACTGTTTTTT.

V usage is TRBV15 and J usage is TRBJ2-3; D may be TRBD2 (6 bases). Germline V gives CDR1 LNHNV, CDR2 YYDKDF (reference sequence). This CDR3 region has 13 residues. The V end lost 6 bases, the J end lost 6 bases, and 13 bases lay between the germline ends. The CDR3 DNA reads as TGTGCCACCAGGTACGGGAGTTCGGATACGCAGTATTTT. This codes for CATRYGSSDTQYF.

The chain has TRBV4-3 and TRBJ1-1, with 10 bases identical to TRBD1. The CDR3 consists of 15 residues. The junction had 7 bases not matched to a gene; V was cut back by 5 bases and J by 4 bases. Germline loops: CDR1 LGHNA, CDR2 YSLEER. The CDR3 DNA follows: TGCGCCAGCAGCAAGGAGGGACAGGGGCGCACTGAAGCTTTCTTT. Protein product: CASSKEGQGRTEAFF.

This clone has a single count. CDR3 coding DNA: TGTGCCAGCAGCCGTGGGACAGCGAGCACAGATACGCAGTATTTT. Protein sequence: CASSRGTASTDTQYF. V gene TRBV5-4 combines with J gene TRBJ2-3; 7 bases are a match to TRBD1. The trim removed 4 bases at V and 0 bases at J, leaving 5 bases unmatched. CDR3 length: 15 amino acids. Germline V gene lookup returns CDR1 SGHNT and CDR2 YYREEE (reference sequence). The full variable domain, its missing parts supplied by reference TRBV5-4 and TRBJ2-3, is ETGVTQSPTHLIKTRGQQVTLRCSSQSGHNTVSWYQQALGQGPQFIFQYYREEENGRGNFPPRFSGLQFPNYSSELNVNALELDDSALYLCASSRGTASTDTQYFGPGTRLTVL.

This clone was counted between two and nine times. CDR3 amino acids: CASRGQGPYSPLHF. DNA for the CDR3: TGTGCCAGCAGGGGACAGGGGCCTTATTCACCCCTCCACTTT. V usage is TRBV7-9 and J usage is TRBJ1-6, with 10 positions matching TRBD1. Germline CDR1 and CDR2: SEHNR and FQNEAQ (reference sequence). This CDR3 has 14 amino acids. V dropped 6 bases and J dropped 8; count of bases not matched to a gene: 4.

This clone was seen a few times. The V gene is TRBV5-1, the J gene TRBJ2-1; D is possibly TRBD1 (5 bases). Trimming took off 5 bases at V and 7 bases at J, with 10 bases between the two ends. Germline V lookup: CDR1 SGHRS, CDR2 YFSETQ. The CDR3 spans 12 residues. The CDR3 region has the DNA TGCGCCAGCAGGAAGACAGATAATGAGCAGTTCTTC. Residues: CASRKTDNEQFF.

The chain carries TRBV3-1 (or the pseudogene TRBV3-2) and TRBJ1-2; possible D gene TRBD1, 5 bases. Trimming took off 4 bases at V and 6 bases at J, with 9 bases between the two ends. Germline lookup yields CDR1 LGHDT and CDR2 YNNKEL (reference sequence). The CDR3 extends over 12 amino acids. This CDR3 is CASSRGGDGYTF. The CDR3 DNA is TGTGCCAGCAGCCGCGGGGGTGATGGCTACACCTTC.

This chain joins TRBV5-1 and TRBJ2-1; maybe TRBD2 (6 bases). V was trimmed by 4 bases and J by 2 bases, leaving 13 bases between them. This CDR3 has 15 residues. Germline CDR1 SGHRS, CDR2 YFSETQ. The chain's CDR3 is CASSPSSETYNEQFF. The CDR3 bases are TGCGCCAGCAGCCCCTCTAGCGAAACCTACAATGAGCAGTTCTTC.

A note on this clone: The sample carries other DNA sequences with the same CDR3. The CDR3 nucleotides read TGTGCCAGCAGCGTACGACCCACCGGGATAGATACGCAGTATTTT. It is translated as CASSVRPTGIDTQYF. This sequence joins TRBV9 and TRBJ2-3, with D possibly TRBD2 on 5 matching bases. Deletions cut 1 base from V and 5 bases from J, with 14 bases between. CDR1 and CDR2 from the germline V gene are SGDLS and YYNGEE. CDR3 length: 15 amino acids.

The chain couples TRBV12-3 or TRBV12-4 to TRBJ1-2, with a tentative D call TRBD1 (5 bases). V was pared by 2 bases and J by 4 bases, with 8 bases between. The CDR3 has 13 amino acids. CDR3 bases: TGTGCCAGCAGTTTAACCGGGGGCTATGGCTACACCTTC. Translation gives CASSLTGGYGYTF.

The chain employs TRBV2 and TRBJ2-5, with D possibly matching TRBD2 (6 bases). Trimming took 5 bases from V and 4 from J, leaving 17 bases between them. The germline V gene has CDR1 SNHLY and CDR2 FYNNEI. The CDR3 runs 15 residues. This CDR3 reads CASSPEEGYGETQYF. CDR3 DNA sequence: TGTGCCAGCAGTCCAGAGGAGGGCTACGGAGAGACCCAGTACTTC.

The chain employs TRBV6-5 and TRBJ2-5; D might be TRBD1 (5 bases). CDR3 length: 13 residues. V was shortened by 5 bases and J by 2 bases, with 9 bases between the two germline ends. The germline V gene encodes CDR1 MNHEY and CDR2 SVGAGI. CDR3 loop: CASSITGQETQYF. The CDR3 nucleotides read TGTGCCAGCAGTATCACAGGTCAAGAGACCCAGTACTTC.

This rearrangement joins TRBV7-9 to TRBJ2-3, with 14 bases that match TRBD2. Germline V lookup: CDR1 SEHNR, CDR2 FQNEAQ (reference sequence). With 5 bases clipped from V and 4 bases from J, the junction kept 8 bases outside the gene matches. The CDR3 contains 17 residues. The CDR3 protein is CASSSSGTSGRADTQYF. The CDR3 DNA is TGTGCCAGCAGCAGCTCCGGGACTAGCGGGAGAGCAGATACGCAGTATTTT.

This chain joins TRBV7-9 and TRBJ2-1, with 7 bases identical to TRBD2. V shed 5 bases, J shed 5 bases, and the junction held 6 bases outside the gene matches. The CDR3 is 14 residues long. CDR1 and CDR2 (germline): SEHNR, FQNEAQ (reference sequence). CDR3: CASSRSSGHNEQFF. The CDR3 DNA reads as TGTGCCAGCAGCCGGTCTAGCGGACACAATGAGCAGTTCTTC.

The CDR3 region is CASSNLREKAFF. CDR3 DNA sequence: TGTGCCAGCAGCAATCTGAGGGAGAAAGCTTTCTTT. The chain combines TRBV28 with TRBJ1-1; D ambiguous. The CDR3 runs 12 residues. V lost 6 bases to trimming and J lost 9 bases, with 14 bases between them. Per germline, CDR1 MDHEN and CDR2 SYDVKM.